This T cell receptor beta chain was documented in a study of blood T cell repertoires in COVID-19. V was shortened by 1 base and J by 6 bases, with 15 bases between the two germline ends. CDR1 SGHVS and CDR2 FNYEAQ come from the germline V gene. The CDR3 has 16 amino acids. TCRdb's copy holds only in-frame clones and misses some; the assay was immunoSEQ multiplex PCR. This table holds around 260,000 clones, around 82% found once. Patients at the Seattle site were enrolled during active infection and followed longitudinally. This sequence originates from a human donor with COVID-19, enrolled during active disease. The donor label of this sample is uncertain. The chain has TRBV7-6 and TRBJ1-4; no clear D gene. Material for sequencing was peripheral blood. CDR3: CASSLEWQANDEKLFF. The CDR3 DNA reads TGTGCCAGCAGCTTAGAGTGGCAGGCTAATGATGAAAAACTGTTTTTT.